This T cell receptor (beta chain) was documented in a study of sequential checkpoint blockade in melanoma. Treatment defined: randomized to nivolumab then ipilimumab (arm A) or the reverse (arm B). Trimming removed 5 bases at V and 0 bases at J, with 14 bases between. The CDR3 extends over 16 amino acids. CDR1 is MDHEN, CDR2 SYDVKM, per germline. Using immunoSEQ multiplex PCR, the repertoire was profiled, and TCRdb retains in-frame clones only, with some absent. The table has under 20,000 clones, under 75% seen once. The chain is built from TRBV28 and TRBJ2-4, with D tentatively TRBD1 (6 bases). The material sequenced was CD8+ T cells sorted from blood (inferred from file names), taken from a patient given nivolumab and ipilimumab in sequence. The TCR comes from a human donor with melanoma. The CDR3 DNA sequence: TGTGCCAGCAGTCCCCAGGGGTCCCTAGCCAAAAACATTCAGTACTTC. It codes for CASSPQGSLAKNIQYF.